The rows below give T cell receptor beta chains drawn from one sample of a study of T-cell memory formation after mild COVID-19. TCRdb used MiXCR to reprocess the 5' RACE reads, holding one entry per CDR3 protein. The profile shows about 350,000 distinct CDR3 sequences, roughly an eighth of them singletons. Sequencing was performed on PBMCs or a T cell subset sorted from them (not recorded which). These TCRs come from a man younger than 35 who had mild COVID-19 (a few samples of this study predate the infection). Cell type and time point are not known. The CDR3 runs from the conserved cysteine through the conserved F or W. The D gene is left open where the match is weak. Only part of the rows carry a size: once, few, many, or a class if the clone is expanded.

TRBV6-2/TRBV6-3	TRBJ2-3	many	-	CASSSRGVDTQYF	TGTGCCAGCAGTTCCCGGGGCGTGGATACGCAGTATTTT
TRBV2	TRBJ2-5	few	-	CASNRGSETQYF	TGTGCCAGCAACCGGGGGTCAGAGACCCAGTACTTC
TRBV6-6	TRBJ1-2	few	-	CASTRGAVQANYGYTF	TGTGCCAGCACCAGGGGAGCCGTTCAAGCTAACTATGGCTACACCTTC
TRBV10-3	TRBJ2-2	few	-	CASEHGANTGELFF	TGTGCCTCCGAACATGGCGCGAACACCGGGGAGCTGTTTTTT
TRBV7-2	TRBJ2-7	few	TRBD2	CASSLGPLAGGISYEQYF	TGTGCCAGCAGCTTAGGGCCACTAGCGGGGGGAATCTCCTACGAGCAGTACTTC
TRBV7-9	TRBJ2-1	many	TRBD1	CASSWTGGTNNEQFF	TGTGCCAGCAGTTGGACAGGGGGTACCAACAATGAGCAGTTCTTC
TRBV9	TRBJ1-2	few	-	CASSRTGDANYGYTF	TGTGCCAGCTCTCGTACGGGGGACGCTAACTATGGCTACACCTTC
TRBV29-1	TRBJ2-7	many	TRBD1	CSGRTGGYEQYF	TGCAGCGGGCGCACAGGGGGCTACGAGCAGTACTTC
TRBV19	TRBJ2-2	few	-	CASNLLGPNTGELFF	TGTGCCAGTAATCTTCTGGGGCCAAACACCGGGGAGCTGTTTTTT
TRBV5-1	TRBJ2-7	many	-	CASMAGDTYEQYF	TGCGCCAGCATGGCAGGGGACACCTACGAGCAGTACTTC
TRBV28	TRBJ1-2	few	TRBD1	CASRRTGTGRGWDGYTF	TGTGCCAGCAGGCGAACCGGGACAGGGCGGGGCTGGGATGGCTACACCTTC
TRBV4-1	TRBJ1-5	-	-	CASNKDRGGQPQHF	TGCGCCAGCAACAAAGACAGAGGCGGTCAGCCCCAGCATTTT
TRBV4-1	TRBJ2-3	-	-	CASSQVSVRLSDTQYF	TGCGCCAGCAGCCAAGTCTCGGTGCGTCTCTCAGATACGCAGTATTTT
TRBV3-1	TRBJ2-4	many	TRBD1	CASSSLDRQAKNIQYF	TGTGCCAGCAGCTCCCTGGACAGGCAAGCCAAAAACATTCAGTACTTC
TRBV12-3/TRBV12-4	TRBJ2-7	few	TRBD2	CASSFGLAGATREQYF	TGTGCCAGCAGTTTCGGACTAGCGGGGGCCACAAGGGAGCAGTACTTC
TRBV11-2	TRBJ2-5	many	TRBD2	CASRSLAGGETQYF	TGTGCCAGCAGGTCACTAGCGGGCGGGGAGACCCAGTACTTC
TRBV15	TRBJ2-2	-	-	CATSGLNTGELFF	TGTGCCACCAGCGGTCTGAACACCGGGGAGCTGTTTTTT
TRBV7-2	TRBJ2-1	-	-	CASSLARNEQFF	TGTGCCAGCAGCTTAGCCCGCAATGAGCAGTTCTTC
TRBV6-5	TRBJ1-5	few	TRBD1	CASRGNRGPNQPQHF	TGTGCCAGCAGGGGGAACAGGGGGCCCAATCAGCCCCAGCATTTT
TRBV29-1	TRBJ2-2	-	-	CSVVEGDTGELFF	TGCAGCGTTGTTGAAGGGGACACCGGGGAGCTGTTTTTT
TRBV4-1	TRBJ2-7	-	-	CASSQVEGGYEQYF	TGCGCCAGCAGCCAAGTGGAGGGGGGCTACGAGCAGTACTTC
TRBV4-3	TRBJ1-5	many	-	CASSQVVGGNQPQHF	TGCGCCAGCAGCCAAGTGGTGGGGGGGAATCAGCCCCAGCATTTT
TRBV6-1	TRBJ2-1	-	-	CASSEQGEGNEQFF	TGTGCCAGCAGTGAGCAGGGGGAGGGCAATGAGCAGTTCTTC
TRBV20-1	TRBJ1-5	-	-	CSASREGRHQPQHF	TGCAGTGCTAGCAGAGAGGGCCGGCATCAGCCCCAGCATTTT
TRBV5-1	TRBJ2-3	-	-	CASKDLQGPDTQYF	TGCGCCAGTAAGGACCTTCAGGGCCCAGATACGCAGTATTTT
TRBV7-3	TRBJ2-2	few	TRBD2	CASSRTSGGLSTGELFF	TGTGCCAGCAGCCGGACTAGCGGGGGACTGAGCACCGGGGAGCTGTTTTTT